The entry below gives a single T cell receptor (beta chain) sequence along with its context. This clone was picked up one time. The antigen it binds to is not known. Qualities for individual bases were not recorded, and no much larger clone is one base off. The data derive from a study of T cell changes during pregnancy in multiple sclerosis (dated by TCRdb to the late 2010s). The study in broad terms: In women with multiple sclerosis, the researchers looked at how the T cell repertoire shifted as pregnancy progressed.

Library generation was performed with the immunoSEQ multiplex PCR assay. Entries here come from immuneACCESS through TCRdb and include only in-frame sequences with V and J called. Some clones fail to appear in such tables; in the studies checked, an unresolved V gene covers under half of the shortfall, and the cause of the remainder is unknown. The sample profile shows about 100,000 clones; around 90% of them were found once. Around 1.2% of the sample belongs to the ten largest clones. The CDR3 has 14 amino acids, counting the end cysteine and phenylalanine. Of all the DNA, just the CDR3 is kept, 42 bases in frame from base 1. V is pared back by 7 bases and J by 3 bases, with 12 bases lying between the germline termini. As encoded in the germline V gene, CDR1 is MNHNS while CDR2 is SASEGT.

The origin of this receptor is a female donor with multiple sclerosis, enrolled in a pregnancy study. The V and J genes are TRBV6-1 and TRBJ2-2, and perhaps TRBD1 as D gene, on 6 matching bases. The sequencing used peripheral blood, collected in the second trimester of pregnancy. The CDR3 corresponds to CASTQGLDTGELFF. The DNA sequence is TGTGCCAGCACACAGGGTCTGGACACCGGGGAGCTGTTTTTT.